The 26 T cell receptor beta chains reported below all come from one sample, sequenced in a study of cytomegalovirus exposure and HLA in healthy donors (dated by TCRdb to about 2017). The library was made by the immunoSEQ multiplex PCR assay. A mixture of 60 forward primers for TCR Vbeta segments and 13 reverse primers for TCR Jbeta segments was used in the multiplex PCR. The clones in this table, taken by TCRdb from immuneACCESS, are in-frame only. Not every clone is retained; where verified, under half of the shortfall comes from an unresolved V gene, and the cause of the rest is unknown. Present in this sample are about 120,000 clones, about four fifths of which were seen just once. Less than 2.5% of the sample goes to the ten largest clones. The source material was PBMCs. All receptors come from a woman in her forties in good health and CMV-seronegative.

This chain connects TRBV27 to TRBJ2-3; TRBD1 matches 9 bases. Unmatched junction bases numbered 9, after V lost 3 bases and J lost 2 bases. Per germline, CDR1 MNHEY and CDR2 SMNVEV (reference sequence). The CDR3 length is 17 residues. The CDR3 region is CASSFRDRGINTDTQYF. The CDR3 DNA is TGTGCCAGCAGTTTCCGAGACAGGGGGATAAACACAGATACGCAGTATTTT.

The chain uses TRBV28 and TRBJ1-1; 8 nucleotides align to TRBD1. Germline-derived CDR1 and CDR2 are MDHEN and SYDVKM. This CDR3 is 15 amino acids long. V trimming: 2 bases; J trimming: 6 bases; junction bases outside the gene matches: 8. DNA for the CDR3: TGTGCCAGCAGTTTACTTCAGGGGGCTTTAGCTGAAGCTTTCTTT. Translating gives CASSLLQGALAEAFF.

This rearrangement joins TRBV6-1 to TRBJ2-7; possibly TRBD2 for D (5 bases). CDR3 length: 15 residues. Germline V gives CDR1 MNHNS, CDR2 SASEGT. Trimming stripped 1 base from V and 9 bases from J, with 19 bases between. CDR3 nucleotides: TGTGCCAGCAGTGAAGACGAGGACCGGGGTTGTGGGCAGTACTTC. Translated: CASSEDEDRGCGQYF.

The chain combines TRBV28 with TRBJ2-3; 11 bases map to TRBD2. The CDR3 spans 17 residues. CDR1 and CDR2 from the germline V gene are MDHEN and SYDVKM. V shed 4 bases and J 0 bases; nucleotides not matched to a gene: 6. CDR3 region: CASSSRLAGPSTDTQYF. CDR3 DNA sequence: TGTGCCAGCAGTTCCCGACTAGCGGGGCCTAGCACAGATACGCAGTATTTT.

The rearrangement uses TRBV9 and TRBJ2-7, with D tentatively TRBD1 (5 bases). Germline-derived CDR1 and CDR2 are SGDLS and YYNGEE. The CDR3 has 14 residues. V dropped 0 bases and J dropped 6 bases, with 13 bases sitting between them. Here the CDR3 DNA reads TGTGCCAGCAGCGTAGAGGCAGGGCCTGGCGAGCAGTACTTC. This gives the protein CASSVEAGPGEQYF.

This clone has just a few counts. The chain couples TRBV28 to TRBJ2-3, with D maybe TRBD1 (5 bases). Germline CDR1 and CDR2: MDHEN and SYDVKM. CDR3 length: 17 residues. V shed 5 bases and J shed 2 bases, with 20 bases lying between them. The CDR3 is CASSITQDTHFTDTQYF. CDR3 DNA: TGTGCCAGCAGTATAACCCAGGACACGCATTTCACAGATACGCAGTATTTT.

This rearrangement joins TRBV6-4 to TRBJ1-2; no definite D call. The CDR3 is 16 amino acids. V was cut by 10 bases and J by 0 bases, with 21 bases left in between. Germline V gives CDR1 MRHNA, CDR2 SNTAGT. The CDR3 region is CATKDPFRTSNYGYTF. DNA for the CDR3: TGTGCCACGAAAGACCCATTTAGGACTTCTAACTATGGCTACACCTTC.

The chain recombines TRBV19 with TRBJ1-1; weak D call: TRBD1 (5 bases). The germline V gene encodes CDR1 LNHDA and CDR2 SQIVND (reference sequence). The length of the CDR3 is 16 residues. Between the trimmed V and J ends, which lost 7 bases and 1 base, there was a span of 19 bases. The CDR3 sequence: CASTIRWDSSNTEAFF. The CDR3 DNA reads TGTGCCAGTACCATAAGGTGGGACTCATCGAACACTGAAGCTTTCTTT.

The chain has TRBV2 and TRBJ2-1; a weak D match, TRBD2 (6 bases). Germline loops: CDR1 SNHLY, CDR2 FYNNEI. The CDR3 has 15 amino acids. V lost 6 bases and J lost 2, with 14 bases in between. The CDR3 sequence is CASSPTSSAYNEQFF. CDR3 nucleotides: TGTGCCAGCAGCCCTACTAGCTCAGCCTACAATGAGCAGTTCTTC.

This clone was detected only a few times. The CDR3 bases are TGCGCCAGCAGTGGTTCTAGAGCCTACGAGCAGTACTTC. This gives the protein CASSGSRAYEQYF. V usage is TRBV10-1 and J usage is TRBJ2-7; no reliable D call. V was shortened by 4 bases and J by 2 bases, with 9 bases between the two germline ends. The CDR3 contains 13 residues. The germline CDR1 and CDR2 sequences are WNHNN and SYGVQD (reference sequence).

The CDR3 spells CASSGGRVVTDTQYF. The CDR3 nucleotides read TGTGCCAGCTCGGGAGGGAGGGTGGTCACAGATACGCAGTATTTT. V usage is TRBV28 and J usage is TRBJ2-3, with 8 bases identical to TRBD2. CDR1 and CDR2 from the germline V gene are MDHEN and SYDVKM. J lost 2 bases, V lost 8 bases, and 9 bases had no gene match. CDR3 length: 15 amino acids.

The genes are TRBV7-9 and TRBJ1-4; a possible D gene is TRBD1 (5 bases). V was trimmed by 5 bases and J by 0 bases, leaving 13 bases between them. The CDR3 has 16 amino acids. CDR1 and CDR2 from the germline V gene are SEHNR and FQNEAQ (reference sequence). CDR3 sequence: CASSQGVGATNEKLFF. CDR3 in DNA: TGTGCCAGCAGCCAGGGCGTAGGCGCAACTAATGAAAAACTGTTTTTT.

This clone was observed once. This chain joins TRBV7-3 and TRBJ2-1, with TRBD2 matching over 7 bases. The germline CDR1 and CDR2 sequences are SGHTA and FQGTGA. Trimming at V came to 7 bases and at J to 1 base, leaving 10 bases not matched to a gene. The CDR3 consists of 16 residues. CDR3 in amino acids: CASIFDGGISYNEQFF. CDR3 nucleotide sequence: TGTGCCAGCATTTTTGACGGGGGGATTTCCTACAATGAGCAGTTCTTC.

The chain couples TRBV6-6 to TRBJ1-2; D not resolved. This CDR3 has 13 residues. Trimming took off 2 bases at V and 4 bases at J, with 8 bases between the two ends. In germline, CDR1 is MNHNY, CDR2 SVGAGI (reference sequence). CDR3 sequence: CASSYAGSYGYTF. Here the CDR3 DNA reads TGTGCCAGCAGTTACGCAGGCTCCTATGGCTACACCTTC.

The rearrangement joins TRBV28 to TRBJ2-7, with 9 bases fitting TRBD1. The V segment lost 10 bases and the J segment 3 bases; nucleotides outside the gene matches: 13. This CDR3 has 15 residues. Germline CDR1 reads MDHEN; CDR2 reads SYDVKM. This CDR3 reads CATENRDRVFYEQYF. CDR3 nucleotides: TGTGCCACCGAAAACCGGGACAGGGTCTTCTACGAGCAGTACTTC.

V usage is TRBV28 and J usage is TRBJ2-2; D is unclear. V shed 2 bases and J shed 3 bases, with 13 bases lying between them. Germline-derived CDR1 and CDR2 are MDHEN and SYDVKM. The CDR3 extends over 16 amino acids. CDR3 sequence: CASSLGSLPYTGELFF. Here the CDR3 DNA reads TGTGCCAGCAGTTTAGGCTCCCTCCCATACACCGGGGAGCTGTTTTTT.

This clone was observed a single time. The chain uses TRBV13 and TRBJ2-1; 9 positions agree with TRBD1. This CDR3 contains 15 residues. Germline CDR1 reads PRHDT; CDR2 reads FYEKMQ (reference sequence). The V segment lost 6 bases and the J segment 4 bases; nucleotides outside the gene matches: 7. The chain's CDR3 is CASSTGGTGYNEQFF. The CDR3 DNA is TGTGCCAGCAGTACCGGAGGGACAGGGTACAATGAGCAGTTCTTC.

The chain couples TRBV6-1 to TRBJ1-3; D not resolved. The CDR3 contains 11 residues. Germline assignment: CDR1 MNHNS and CDR2 SASEGT. Trimming pared 6 bases from V and 4 bases from J, leaving 4 bases between. CDR3 residues: CASRLGNTIYF. The CDR3 DNA is TGTGCCAGCAGACTCGGAAACACCATATATTTT.

V usage is TRBV29-1 and J usage is TRBJ2-5; D ambiguous. CDR1 and CDR2 (germline): SQVTM, ANQGSEA. The CDR3 length is 11 residues. Trimming shortened V by 5 bases and J by 2 bases, and 6 bases separated the two germline ends. The CDR3 region has the DNA TGCAGCGTTCGGCGGCAAGAGACCCAGTACTTC. Protein: CSVRRQETQYF. Together with reference TRBV29-1 and TRBJ2-5, the CDR3 gives the full variable domain: SAVISQKPSRDICQRGTSLTIQCQVDSQVTMMFWYRQQPGQSLTLIATANQGSEATYESGFVIDKFPISRPNLTFSTLTVSNMSPEDSSIYLCSVRRQETQYFGPGTRLLVL.

The V call is TRBV5-1, the J call TRBJ1-6; D is perhaps TRBD1 (6 bases). This CDR3 has 16 residues. Trimming left V 4 bases short and J 7 bases short, with 18 bases between. Looked up from germline, CDR1 is SGHRS and CDR2 is YFSETQ. The DNA for the CDR3 is TGCGCCAGCAGCCCCCTCCCGACAGGAAACAATTCACCCCTCCACTTT. Protein: CASSPLPTGNNSPLHF.

The chain uses TRBV4-2 and TRBJ1-2, with TRBD1 identical over 7 bases. The CDR3 runs 16 residues. Germline CDR1 LGHNA, CDR2 YNFKEQ. Unmatched junction bases numbered 12, after V lost 0 bases and J lost 8 bases. The CDR3 bases are TGTGCCAGCAGCCAAGATTCTTCGACAGGGCTACGCGGCTACACCTTC. Amino acids: CASSQDSSTGLRGYTF.

The chain is built from TRBV18 and TRBJ2-7; 7 nucleotides line up with TRBD1. Germline V CDR1 and CDR2: KGHSH, LQKENI. The junction had 4 bases not matched to a gene; V was cut back by 3 bases and J by 2 bases. This CDR3 region has 14 residues. Here the CDR3 DNA reads TGTGCCAGCTCACCGCCGACAGGGACCTACGAGCAGTACTTC. This translates into CASSPPTGTYEQYF. Full variable domain (outside the CDR3, taken from reference TRBV18 and TRBJ2-7): NAGVMQNPRHLVRRRGQEARLRCSPMKGHSHVYWYRQLPEEGLKFMVYLQKENIIDESGMPKERFSAEFPKEGPSILRIQQVVRGDSAAYFCASSPPTGTYEQYFGPGTRLTVT.

This clone was detected only once. The J gene is TRBJ1-3, the V gene TRBV19, with no clear D. V lost 4 bases, J lost 3 bases, and 4 bases lay in between. This CDR3 has 12 amino acids. Per the germline V gene, CDR1 is LNHDA and CDR2 is SQIVND (reference sequence). The CDR3 loop reads CASSTVGNTIYF. CDR3 bases: TGTGCCAGTAGTACCGTTGGAAACACCATATATTTT.

The rearrangement joins TRBV7-9 to TRBJ1-1; TRBD1 matches at 9 bases. The CDR3 sequence is 16 residues long. V gave up 3 bases and J gave up 4 bases; unmatched junction bases: 9. Germline assignment: CDR1 SEHNR and CDR2 FQNEAQ (reference sequence). The CDR3 reads CASSFPGTGIPTEAFF. The DNA for the CDR3 is TGTGCCAGCAGCTTCCCCGGGACAGGGATCCCCACTGAAGCTTTCTTT.

The chain links TRBV2 to TRBJ2-5; a possible D gene is TRBD2 (5 bases). The J call could be wrong; TRBJ2-7 is a better fit for the DNA end. Germline V gene sequence: CDR1 SNHLY, CDR2 FYNNEI. The CDR3 runs 15 residues. The CDR3 coding sequence is TGTGCCAGCAGTGAAGCGAGAGGGTCGGGCTACGAGCAGTACTTC. It specifies CASSEARGSGYEQYF.

The chain carries TRBV20-1 and TRBJ2-1, with D unresolved. The CDR3 length is 10 residues. V was pared by 5 bases and J by 7 bases, with 6 bases between. Germline CDR1 is DFQATT and CDR2 is SNEGSKA (reference sequence). CDR3 protein: CSAEQNEQFF. The DNA for the CDR3 is TGCAGTGCTGAACAAAATGAGCAGTTCTTC.